This T cell receptor beta chain was documented in a study of shared clonotypes between healthy human individuals. In the study overall: Serving as donors were a couple of women and a few men, whose ages spanned 18 to 49. General observations from the study: The naive CD4 repertoires of several donors were compared, and roughly 5.1% of clonotypes were shared.

With regard to this clone: Its antigen is as yet unknown.

Clones were sequenced by immunoSEQ multiplex PCR, and TCRdb holds only the in-frame ones, with some missing. The profile shows about 2.4 million clones, more than 85% of them singletons. Trimming pared 6 bases from V and 3 bases from J, leaving 14 bases between. The CDR3 spans 14 residues. The germline gives CDR1 SGHRS, CDR2 YFSETQ. The V and J genes are TRBV5-1 and TRBJ2-3; a possible D gene is TRBD1 (6 bases). The source material was naive CD4+ T cells from PBMCs. Documented subset: CD45RA+ positively selected. This sequence originates from a young man in good health. Some clones in this sample may be carry-over from other donors' samples. In DNA, the CDR3 is TGCGCCAGCAAGGGGGTTAGGGAAACAGATACGCAGTATTTT. This codes for CASKGVRETDTQYF.